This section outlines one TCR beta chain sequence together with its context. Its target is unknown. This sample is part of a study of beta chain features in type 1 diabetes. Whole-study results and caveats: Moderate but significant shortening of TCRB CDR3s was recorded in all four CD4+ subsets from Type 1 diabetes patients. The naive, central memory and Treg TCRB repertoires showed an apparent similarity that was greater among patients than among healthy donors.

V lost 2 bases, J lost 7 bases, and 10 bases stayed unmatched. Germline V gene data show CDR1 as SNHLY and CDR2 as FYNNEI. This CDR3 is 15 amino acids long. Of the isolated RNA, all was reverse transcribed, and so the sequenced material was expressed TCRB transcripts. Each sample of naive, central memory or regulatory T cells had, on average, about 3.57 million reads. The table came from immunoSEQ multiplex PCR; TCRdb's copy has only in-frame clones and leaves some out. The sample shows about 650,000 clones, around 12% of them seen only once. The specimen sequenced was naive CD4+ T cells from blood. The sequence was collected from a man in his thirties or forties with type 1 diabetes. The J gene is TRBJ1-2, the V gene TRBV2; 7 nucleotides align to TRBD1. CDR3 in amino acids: CASSENRSGGGGYTF. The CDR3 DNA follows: TGTGCCAGCAGTGAAAATCGGTCAGGGGGAGGTGGCTACACCTTC.